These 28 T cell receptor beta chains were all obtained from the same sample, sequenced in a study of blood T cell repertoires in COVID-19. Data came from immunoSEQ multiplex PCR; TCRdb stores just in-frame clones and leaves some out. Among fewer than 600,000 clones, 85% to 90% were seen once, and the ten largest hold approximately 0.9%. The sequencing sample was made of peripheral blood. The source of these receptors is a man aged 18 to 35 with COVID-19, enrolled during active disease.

The CDR3 nucleotides read TGTGCCAGCAGCGTAGTTCTGCGAGGAGAGCTTGGGACTGAAGCTTTCTTT. This sequence encodes CASSVVLRGELGTEAFF. This chain connects TRBV9 to TRBJ1-1; D is undetermined. The CDR3 contains 17 residues. The V gene's germline CDR1 is SGDLS and CDR2 YYNGEE. Between the trimmed V and J ends, which lost 0 bases and 5 bases, there was a span of 20 bases.

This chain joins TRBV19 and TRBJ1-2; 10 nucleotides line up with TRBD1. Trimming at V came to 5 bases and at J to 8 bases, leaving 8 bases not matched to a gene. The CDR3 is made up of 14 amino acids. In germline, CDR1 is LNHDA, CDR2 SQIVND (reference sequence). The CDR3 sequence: CASSATGGAGGYTF. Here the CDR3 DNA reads TGTGCCAGTAGTGCGACAGGGGGCGCGGGCGGCTACACCTTC.

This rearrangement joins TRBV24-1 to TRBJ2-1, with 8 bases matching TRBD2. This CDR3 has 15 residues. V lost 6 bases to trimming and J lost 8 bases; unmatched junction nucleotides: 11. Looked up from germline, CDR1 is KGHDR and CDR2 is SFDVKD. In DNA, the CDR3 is TGTGCCACCAGTCGGACGGGACTAGTAAGCGATGAGCAGTTCTTC. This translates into CATSRTGLVSDEQFF.

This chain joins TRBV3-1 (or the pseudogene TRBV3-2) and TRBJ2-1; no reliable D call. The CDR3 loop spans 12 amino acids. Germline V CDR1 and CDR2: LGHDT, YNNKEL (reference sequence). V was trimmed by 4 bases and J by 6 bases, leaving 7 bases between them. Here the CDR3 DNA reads TGTGCCAGCAGCCTACGGGTCAATGAGCAGTTCTTC. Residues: CASSLRVNEQFF.

DNA for the CDR3: TGTGCCAGCAGTGAAGGGGCAGTACGAGAAGAGACCCAGTACTTC. Translation: CASSEGAVREETQYF. The genes are TRBV2 and TRBJ2-5; no firm D call. The CDR3 covers 15 residues. Trimming took off 1 base at V and 3 bases at J, with 12 bases between the two ends. Germline assignment: CDR1 SNHLY and CDR2 FYNNEI. The full variable domain, rest sourced from reference TRBV2 and TRBJ2-5, is EPEVTQTPSHQVTQMGQEVILRCVPISNHLYFYWYRQILGQKVEFLVSFYNNEISEKSEIFDDQFSVERPDGSNFTLKIRSTKLEDSAMYFCASSEGAVREETQYFGPGTRLLVL.

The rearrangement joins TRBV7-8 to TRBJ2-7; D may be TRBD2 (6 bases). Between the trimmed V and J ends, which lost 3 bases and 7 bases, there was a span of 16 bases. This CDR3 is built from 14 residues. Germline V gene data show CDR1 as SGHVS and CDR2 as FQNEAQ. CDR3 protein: CASSLGGSPGEQYF. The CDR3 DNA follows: TGTGCCAGCAGCTTGGGGGGTTCTCCGGGGGAGCAGTACTTC.

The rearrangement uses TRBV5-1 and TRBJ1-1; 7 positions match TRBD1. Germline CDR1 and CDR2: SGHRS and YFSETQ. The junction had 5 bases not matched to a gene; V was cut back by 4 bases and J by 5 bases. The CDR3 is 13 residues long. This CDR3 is CASSPDRETEAFF. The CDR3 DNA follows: TGCGCCAGCAGCCCTGACAGGGAGACTGAAGCTTTCTTT.

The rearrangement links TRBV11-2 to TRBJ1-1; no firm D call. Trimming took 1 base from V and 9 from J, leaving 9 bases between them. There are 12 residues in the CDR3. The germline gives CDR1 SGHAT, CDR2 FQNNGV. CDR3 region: CASSLGGVQAFF. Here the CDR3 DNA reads TGTGCCAGCAGCTTAGGTGGAGTTCAAGCTTTCTTT.

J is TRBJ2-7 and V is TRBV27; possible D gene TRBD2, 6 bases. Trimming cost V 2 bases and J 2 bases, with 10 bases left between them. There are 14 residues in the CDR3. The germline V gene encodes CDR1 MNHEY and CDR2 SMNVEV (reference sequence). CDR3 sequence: CASSLREVPYEQYF. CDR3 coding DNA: TGTGCCAGCAGTTTAAGGGAGGTCCCCTACGAGCAGTACTTC.

DNA for the CDR3: TGTGCCAGCAGCTTCCCTAGCGGGGGGGCGAATGAGCAGTTCTTC. Amino acid sequence: CASSFPSGGANEQFF. This rearrangement joins TRBV7-6 to TRBJ2-1, with TRBD2 matching 12 bases. The CDR3 is 15 amino acids. Trimming cost V 3 bases and J 7 bases; bases outside gene matches: 4. The germline V gene encodes CDR1 SGHVS and CDR2 FNYEAQ.

CDR3 residues: CASSPPIEAHLGQYF. CDR3 bases: TGTGCCAGCAGCCCCCCGATTGAGGCCCATCTTGGGCAGTATTTT. The gene calls are TRBV7-9 and TRBJ2-3; D ambiguous. V was clipped by 5 bases and J by 11 bases, with 23 bases between them. The CDR3 sequence is 15 residues long. CDR1 and CDR2 from the germline V gene are SEHNR and FQNEAQ (reference sequence).

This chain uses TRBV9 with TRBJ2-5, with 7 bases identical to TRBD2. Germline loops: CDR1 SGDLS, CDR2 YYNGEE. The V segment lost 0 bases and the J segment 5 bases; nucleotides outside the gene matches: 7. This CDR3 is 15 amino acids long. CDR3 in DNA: TGTGCCAGCAGCGTAGGCGGGCTAGCGGAGGAGACCCAGTACTTC. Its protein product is CASSVGGLAEETQYF.

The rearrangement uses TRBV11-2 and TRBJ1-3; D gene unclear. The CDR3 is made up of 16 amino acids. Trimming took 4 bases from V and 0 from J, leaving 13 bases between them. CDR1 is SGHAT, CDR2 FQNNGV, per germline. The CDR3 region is CASSSTGGPSGNTIYF. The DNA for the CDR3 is TGTGCCAGCAGCTCAACGGGAGGTCCCTCTGGAAACACCATATATTTT.

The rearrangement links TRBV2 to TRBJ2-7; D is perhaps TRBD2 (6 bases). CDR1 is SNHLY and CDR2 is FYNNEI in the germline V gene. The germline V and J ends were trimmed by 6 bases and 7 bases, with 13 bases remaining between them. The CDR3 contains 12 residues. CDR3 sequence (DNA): TGTGCCAGCAGCCCAGGCCGGGGGGAGCAGTACTTC. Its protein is CASSPGRGEQYF. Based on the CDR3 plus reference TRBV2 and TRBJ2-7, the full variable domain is EPEVTQTPSHQVTQMGQEVILRCVPISNHLYFYWYRQILGQKVEFLVSFYNNEISEKSEIFDDQFSVERPDGSNFTLKIRSTKLEDSAMYFCASSPGRGEQYFGPGTRLTVT.

In nucleotides, the CDR3 is TGCGCCAGCAGCCAAGGGACAGGTCTAAGGATGAACACTGAAGCTTTCTTT. It is translated as CASSQGTGLRMNTEAFF. This chain links TRBV4-1 with TRBJ1-1, with 7 bases identical to TRBD1. This CDR3 spans 17 amino acids. Trimming at V came to 1 base and at J to 0 bases, leaving 8 bases not matched to a gene. The germline V gene encodes CDR1 MGHRA and CDR2 YSYEKL.

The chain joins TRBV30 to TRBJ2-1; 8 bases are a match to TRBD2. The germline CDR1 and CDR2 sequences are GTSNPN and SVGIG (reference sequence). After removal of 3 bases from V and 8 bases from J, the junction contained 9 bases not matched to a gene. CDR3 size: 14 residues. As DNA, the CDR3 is TGTGCCTGGAGGAGGAGCGGGAGAAGCTATGAGCAGTTCTTC. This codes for CAWRRSGRSYEQFF.

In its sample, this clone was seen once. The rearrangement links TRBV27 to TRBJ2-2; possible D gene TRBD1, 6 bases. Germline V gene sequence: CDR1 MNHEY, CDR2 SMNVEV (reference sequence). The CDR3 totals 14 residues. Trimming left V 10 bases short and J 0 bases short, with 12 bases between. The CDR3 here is CATGDITNTGELFF. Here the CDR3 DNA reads TGTGCCACCGGGGACATTACGAACACCGGGGAGCTGTTTTTT.

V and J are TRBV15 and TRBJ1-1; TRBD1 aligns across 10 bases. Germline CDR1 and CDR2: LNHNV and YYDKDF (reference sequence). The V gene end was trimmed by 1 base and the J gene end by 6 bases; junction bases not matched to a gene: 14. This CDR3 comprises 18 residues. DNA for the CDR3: TGTGCCACCAGCAGAGTGCAACCCCCCGGGACAGGGGTGCCTGAAGCTTTCTTT. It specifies CATSRVQPPGTGVPEAFF.

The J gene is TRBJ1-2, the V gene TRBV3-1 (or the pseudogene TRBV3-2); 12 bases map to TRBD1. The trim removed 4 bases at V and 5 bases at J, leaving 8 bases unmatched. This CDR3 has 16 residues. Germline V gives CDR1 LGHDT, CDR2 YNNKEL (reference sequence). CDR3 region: CASSLGTGGLLYGYTF. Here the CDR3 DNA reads TGTGCCAGCAGCCTCGGGACAGGGGGCCTACTTTATGGCTACACCTTC.

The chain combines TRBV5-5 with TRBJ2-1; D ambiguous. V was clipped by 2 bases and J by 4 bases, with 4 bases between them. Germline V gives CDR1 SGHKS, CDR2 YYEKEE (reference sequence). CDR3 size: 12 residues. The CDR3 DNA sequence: TGTGCCAGCAGCTTTGCGTACAATGAGCAGTTCTTC. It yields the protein CASSFAYNEQFF.

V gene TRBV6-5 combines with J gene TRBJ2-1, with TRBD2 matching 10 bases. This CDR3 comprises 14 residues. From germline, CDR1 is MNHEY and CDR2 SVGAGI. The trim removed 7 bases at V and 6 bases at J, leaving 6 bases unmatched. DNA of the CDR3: TGTGCCAGCACGACTAGCGGGCCTACCAATGAGCAGTTCTTC. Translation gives CASTTSGPTNEQFF.

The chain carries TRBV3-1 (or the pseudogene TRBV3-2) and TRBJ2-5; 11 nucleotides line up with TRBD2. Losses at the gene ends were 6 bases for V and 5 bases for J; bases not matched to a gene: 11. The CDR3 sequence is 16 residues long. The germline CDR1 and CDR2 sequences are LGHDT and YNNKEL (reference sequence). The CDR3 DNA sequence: TGTGCCAGCAGGATTGGGCTAGCGGGGGGTAGGGAGACCCAGTACTTC. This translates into CASRIGLAGGRETQYF.

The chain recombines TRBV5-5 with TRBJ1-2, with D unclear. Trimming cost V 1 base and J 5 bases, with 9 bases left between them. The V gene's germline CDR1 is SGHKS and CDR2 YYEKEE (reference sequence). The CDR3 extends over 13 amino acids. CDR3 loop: CASSLPGGYGYTF. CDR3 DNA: TGTGCCAGCAGCTTGCCGGGTGGGTATGGCTACACCTTC.

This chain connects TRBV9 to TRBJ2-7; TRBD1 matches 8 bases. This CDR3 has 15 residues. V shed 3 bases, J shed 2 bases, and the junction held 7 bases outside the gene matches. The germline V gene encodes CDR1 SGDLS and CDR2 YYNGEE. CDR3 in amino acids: CASSEGQGRAYEQYF. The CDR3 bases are TGTGCCAGCAGCGAAGGACAGGGTAGGGCCTACGAGCAGTACTTC.

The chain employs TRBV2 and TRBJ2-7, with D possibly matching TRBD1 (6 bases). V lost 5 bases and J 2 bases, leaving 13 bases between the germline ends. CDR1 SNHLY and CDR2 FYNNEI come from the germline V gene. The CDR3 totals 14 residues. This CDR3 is CASSPSKGAYEQYF. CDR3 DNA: TGTGCCAGCAGTCCATCGAAGGGGGCCTACGAGCAGTACTTC.

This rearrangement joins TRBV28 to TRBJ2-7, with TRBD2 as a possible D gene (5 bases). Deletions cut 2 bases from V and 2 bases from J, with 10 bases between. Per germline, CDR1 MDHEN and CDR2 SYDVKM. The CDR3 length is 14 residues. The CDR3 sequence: CASSLTGITYEQYF. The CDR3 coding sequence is TGTGCCAGCAGTTTAACCGGGATTACCTACGAGCAGTACTTC.

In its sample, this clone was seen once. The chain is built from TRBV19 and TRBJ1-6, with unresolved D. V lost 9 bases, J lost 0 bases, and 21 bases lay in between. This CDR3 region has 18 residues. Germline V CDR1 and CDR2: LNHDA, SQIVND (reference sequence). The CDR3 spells CASQDGGGMSSYNSPLHF. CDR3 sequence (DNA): TGTGCCAGCCAAGACGGTGGAGGCATGAGCTCCTATAATTCACCCCTCCACTTT.

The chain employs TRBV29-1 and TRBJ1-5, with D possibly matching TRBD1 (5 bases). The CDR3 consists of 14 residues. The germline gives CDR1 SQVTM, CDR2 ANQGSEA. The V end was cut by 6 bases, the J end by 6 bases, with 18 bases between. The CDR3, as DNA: TGCAGCGTAGCCGGGACTCGGGGGGGTCAGCCCCAGCATTTT. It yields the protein CSVAGTRGGQPQHF.